This is a list of T cell receptor beta chains from one sample in a study of blood T cell repertoires in COVID-19. Libraries were prepared by immunoSEQ multiplex PCR; TCRdb keeps only in-frame clonotypes and omits some of them. The sample has some 270,000 clones, 85% to 90% seen once; the top ten hold about 4.5%. The sequenced sample consisted of peripheral blood. The receptors shown here come from a woman in her forties who had recovered from COVID-19. Both conserved end residues are part of each CDR3. D genes are given only for firm matches. Only part of the rows carry a size: once, few, many, or a class if the clone is expanded.

>TRBV30|TRBJ2-7|NA|NA
CAWSQATYEQYF
TGTGCCTGGAGTCAGGCAACCTACGAGCAGTACTTC
>TRBV5-4|TRBJ2-2|NA|NA
CASSLLGTNTGELFF
TGTGCCAGCAGCTTGTTAGGGACAAACACCGGGGAGCTGTTTTTT
>TRBV5-1|TRBJ1-2|NA|TRBD1
CASSLVLTGAYGYTF
TGCGCCAGCAGCTTGGTCCTGACAGGGGCCTATGGCTACACCTTC
>TRBV19|TRBJ2-1|NA|TRBD1
CASQPGTGTYNEQFF
TGTGCCAGCCAACCCGGGACAGGGACCTACAATGAGCAGTTCTTC
>TRBV7-9|TRBJ2-1|NA|TRBD2
CASSMTSGSYNEQFF
TGTGCCAGCAGCATGACTAGCGGCTCCTACAATGAGCAGTTCTTC
>TRBV29-1|TRBJ2-7|NA|NA
CSATWGPDFEQYF
TGCAGCGCCACTTGGGGCCCCGATTTCGAGCAGTACTTC
>TRBV6-5|TRBJ2-7|once|NA
CASSYSQGDGYEQYF
TGTGCCAGCAGTTACTCGCAGGGCGACGGGTACGAGCAGTACTTC
>TRBV15|TRBJ2-2|NA|TRBD1
CATTDRLNTGELFF
TGTGCCACCACGGACAGGCTGAACACCGGGGAGCTGTTTTTT
>TRBV2|TRBJ1-2|NA|NA
CASRLASGADYGYTF
TGTGCCAGCAGACTTGCCTCCGGAGCCGACTATGGCTACACCTTC
>TRBV11-3|TRBJ2-3|NA|NA
CASSSYPGVGALRDTQYF
TGTGCCAGCAGCTCCTACCCCGGCGTGGGCGCGTTAAGAGATACGCAGTATTTT
>TRBV7-2|TRBJ2-5|NA|TRBD2
CASSLILAAGETQYF
TGTGCCAGCAGCTTAATTCTAGCGGCCGGAGAGACCCAGTACTTC